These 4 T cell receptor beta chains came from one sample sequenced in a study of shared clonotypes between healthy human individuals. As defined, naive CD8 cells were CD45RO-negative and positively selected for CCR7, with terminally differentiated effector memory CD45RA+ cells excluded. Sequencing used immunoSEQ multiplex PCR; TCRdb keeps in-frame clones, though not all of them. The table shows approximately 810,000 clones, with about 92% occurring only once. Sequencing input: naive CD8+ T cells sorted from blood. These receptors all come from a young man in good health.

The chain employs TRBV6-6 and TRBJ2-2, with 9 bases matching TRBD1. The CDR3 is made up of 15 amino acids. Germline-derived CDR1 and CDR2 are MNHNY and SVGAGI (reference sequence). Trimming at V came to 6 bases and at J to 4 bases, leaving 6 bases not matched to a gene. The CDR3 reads CASSLGQGGTGELFF. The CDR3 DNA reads TGTGCCAGCAGCTTGGGACAGGGTGGCACCGGGGAGCTGTTTTTT.

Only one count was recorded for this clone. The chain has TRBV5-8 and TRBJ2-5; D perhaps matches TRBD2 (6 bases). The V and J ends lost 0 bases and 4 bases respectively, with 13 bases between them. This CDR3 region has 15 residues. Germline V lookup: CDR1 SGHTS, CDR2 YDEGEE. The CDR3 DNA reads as TGTGCCAGCAGCTTGGTAGCAGGGAGGCGAGAGACCCAGTACTTC. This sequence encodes CASSLVAGRRETQYF.

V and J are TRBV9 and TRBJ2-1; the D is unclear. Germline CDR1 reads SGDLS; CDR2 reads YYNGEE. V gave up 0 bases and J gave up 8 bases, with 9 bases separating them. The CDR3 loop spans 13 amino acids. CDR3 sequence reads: CASSVVPSDEQFF. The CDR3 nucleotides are TGTGCCAGCAGCGTAGTCCCTTCCGATGAGCAGTTCTTC. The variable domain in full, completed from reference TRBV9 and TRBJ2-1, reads DSGVTQTPKHLITATGQRVTLRCSPRSGDLSVYWYQQSLDQGLQFLIQYYNGEERAKGNILERFSAQQFPDLHSELNLSSLELGDSALYFCASSVVPSDEQFFGPGTRLTVL.

CDR3 in amino acids: CASSLDRGYDNEQFF. In DNA form, the CDR3 reads TGTGCCAGCAGCTTAGACAGGGGCTATGACAATGAGCAGTTCTTC. J is TRBJ2-1 and V is TRBV11-2, with D possibly matching TRBD1 (6 bases). V was shortened by 0 bases and J by 5 bases, with 11 bases between the two germline ends. Per germline, CDR1 SGHAT and CDR2 FQNNGV. The CDR3 is 15 residues long.